This T cell receptor beta chain was observed in a study of regulatory T cells in long-lasting Graves disease. Study-wide results and limits: Persistent Graves' patients possessed reduced TCR diversity relative to recently diagnosed ones.

Library construction for TCR beta used iRepertoire HTBI primers and Arm-PCR of CDR3 regions. Via MiXCR, TCRdb re-called the multiplex PCR reads, giving one row per CDR3 protein. The profile covers about 460,000 distinct CDR3 sequences, with around a fifth appearing a single time and under 15% taken by the ten largest. Time point specified: persistent/refractory GD, antithyroid drugs over 5 years with positive TRAb. PBMCs were the source of the RNA used for TCR sequencing. This clonotype has a count of ten or more. As yet, its antigen is unknown. This TCR came from a female donor with Graves disease. Specimen: peripheral blood mononuclear cells (PBMCs), collected when the disease was refractory, from a patient treated with antithyroid drugs.

The CDR3 DNA sequence: TGTGCCACCCCTCCGGGGGCGGACCAAGAGACCCAGTACTTC. Amino acid sequence: CATPPGADQETQYF. The genes are TRBV19 and TRBJ2-5; D is possibly TRBD1 or TRBD2 (6 bases each). The CDR3 loop spans 14 amino acids. Trimming shortened V by 10 bases and J by 0 bases, and 15 bases separated the two germline ends. Germline-derived CDR1 and CDR2 are LNHDA and SQIVND (reference sequence).